The T cell receptor (beta chain) described here comes from a study of T cell responses to AZD1222 COVID-19 vaccine. General study findings and limits: Spike was spanned by vaccine-associated CD4 TCRs, which were dominant at 160-218 and 743-854. Just six AZD1222 recipients were seropositive at baseline. Females made up more of the donors, who were largely white British, and clonal diversity may have come out too low.

Second-dose recipients at about 4 or about 12 weeks were treated as one pooled group. For this clone: Its matching antigen is unknown.

Only in-frame clones appear in the TCRdb table, and some are missing; sequencing was by immunoSEQ multiplex PCR. The sample consists of 190,000 or so clones, approximately 90% of them appearing once. The CDR3 runs 15 residues. V trimming: 5 bases; J trimming: 2 bases; junction bases outside the gene matches: 4. CDR1 is MNHEY, CDR2 SVGAGI, per germline. This rearrangement joins TRBV6-5 to TRBJ1-3, with 9 bases lining up with TRBD1. This sequence was found in an adult who received the AZD1222 COVID-19 vaccine. The sequencing here drew on peripheral blood, taken 28 days after the second AZD1222 dose. The CDR3 protein is CASSPQGAAGNTIYF. CDR3 DNA sequence: TGTGCCAGCAGTCCACAGGGGGCGGCTGGAAACACCATATATTTT.